This entry describes one T cell receptor (beta chain). As yet, its antigen is unknown. The germline gives CDR1 SQVTM, CDR2 ANQGSEA. With V trimmed by 3 bases and J by 2 bases, 4 bases remained unmatched. The CDR3 is 15 amino acids. MiXCR was run by TCRdb on the 5' RACE reads, yielding one entry per CDR3 protein. The table lists roughly 250,000 distinct CDR3 sequences, around 6.6% of them singletons. These data belong to a study of identical twins. Whole-study results and caveats: Models predicted too little out-of-frame TCR alpha sharing in monozygotic twins. With abundant cord blood beta clonotypes, insertions were fewer; memory repertoires showed no such pattern. Low generation probability was overrepresented in out-of-frame alpha sequences shared by twins.

These same records also appear under a second study, on yellow fever vaccine responses in identical twins.

Sequenced: memory (CD45RO+) T cells sorted from blood. V and J are TRBV29-1 and TRBJ2-1; TRBD2 matches 10 bases. This TCR was sampled from a woman aged 18-35 years in good health. The DNA for the CDR3 is TGCAGCGTTGAGGGCCTAGCGGGAGCCTACAATGAGCAGTTCTTC. Encoded protein: CSVEGLAGAYNEQFF.